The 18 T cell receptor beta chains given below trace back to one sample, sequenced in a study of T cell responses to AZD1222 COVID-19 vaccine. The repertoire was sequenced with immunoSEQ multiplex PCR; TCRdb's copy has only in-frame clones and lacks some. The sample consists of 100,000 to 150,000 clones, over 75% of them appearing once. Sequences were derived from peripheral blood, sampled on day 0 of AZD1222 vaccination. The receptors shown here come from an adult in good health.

CDR3: CAWSVGRGFRSPLHF. The CDR3 nucleotides read TGTGCCTGGAGTGTGGGACGGGGGTTTCGTTCACCCCTCCACTTT. The V call is TRBV30, the J call TRBJ1-6; D is possibly TRBD1 (5 bases). The V gene's germline CDR1 is GTSNPN and CDR2 SVGIG (reference sequence). With 0 bases removed from V and 9 bases from J, the gap between germline ends came to 15 bases. There are 15 residues in the CDR3.

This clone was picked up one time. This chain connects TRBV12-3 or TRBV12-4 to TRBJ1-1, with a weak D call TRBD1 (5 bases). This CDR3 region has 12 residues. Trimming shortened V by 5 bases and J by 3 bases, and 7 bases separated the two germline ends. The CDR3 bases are TGTGCCAGCAGTCAGACAGACACTGAAGCTTTCTTT. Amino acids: CASSQTDTEAFF.

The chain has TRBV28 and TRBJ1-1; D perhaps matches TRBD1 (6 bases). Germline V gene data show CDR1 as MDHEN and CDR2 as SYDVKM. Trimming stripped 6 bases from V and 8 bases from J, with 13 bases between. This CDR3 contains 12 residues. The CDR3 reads CASRTGTLEAFF. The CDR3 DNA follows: TGTGCCAGCAGAACCGGGACACTCGAAGCTTTCTTT.

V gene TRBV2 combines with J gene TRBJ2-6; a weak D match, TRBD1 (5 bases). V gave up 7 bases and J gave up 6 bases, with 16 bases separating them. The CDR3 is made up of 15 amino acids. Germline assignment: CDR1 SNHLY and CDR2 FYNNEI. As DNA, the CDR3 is TGTGCCAGCACCCAAGGGGTCGGTAAGGCCAACGTCCTGACTTTC. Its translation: CASTQGVGKANVLTF. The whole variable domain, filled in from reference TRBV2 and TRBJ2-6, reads EPEVTQTPSHQVTQMGQEVILRCVPISNHLYFYWYRQILGQKVEFLVSFYNNEISEKSEIFDDQFSVERPDGSNFTLKIRSTKLEDSAMYFCASTQGVGKANVLTFGAGSRLTVL.

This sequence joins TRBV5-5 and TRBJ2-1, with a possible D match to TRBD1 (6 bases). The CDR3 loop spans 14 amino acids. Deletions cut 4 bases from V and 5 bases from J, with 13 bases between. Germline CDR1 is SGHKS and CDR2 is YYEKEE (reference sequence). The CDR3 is CASSPWGLDNEQFF. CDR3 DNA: TGTGCCAGCAGCCCCTGGGGGCTCGACAATGAGCAGTTCTTC.

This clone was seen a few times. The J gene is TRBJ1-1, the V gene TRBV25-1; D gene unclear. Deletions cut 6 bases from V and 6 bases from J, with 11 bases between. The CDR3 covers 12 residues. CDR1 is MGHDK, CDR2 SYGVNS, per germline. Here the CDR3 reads CASRGLEAEAFF. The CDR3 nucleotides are TGTGCCAGCAGAGGGTTGGAAGCTGAAGCTTTCTTT.

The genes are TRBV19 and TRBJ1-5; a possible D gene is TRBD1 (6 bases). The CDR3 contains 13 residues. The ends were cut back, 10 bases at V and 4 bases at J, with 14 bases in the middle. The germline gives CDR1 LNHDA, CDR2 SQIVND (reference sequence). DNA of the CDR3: TGTGCCATCTCGACAGGAGCTAATCAGCCCCAGCATTTT. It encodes CAISTGANQPQHF.

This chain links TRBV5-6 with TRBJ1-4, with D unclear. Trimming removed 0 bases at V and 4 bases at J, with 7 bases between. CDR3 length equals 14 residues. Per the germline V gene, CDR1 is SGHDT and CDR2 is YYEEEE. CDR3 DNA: TGTGCCAGCAGCTTGGATAGAGTTAATGAAAAACTGTTTTTT. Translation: CASSLDRVNEKLFF. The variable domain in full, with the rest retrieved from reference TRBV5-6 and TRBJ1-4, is DAGVTQSPTHLIKTRGQQVTLRCSPKSGHDTVSWYQQALGQGPQFIFQYYEEEERQRGNFPDRFSGHQFPNYSSELNVNALLLGDSALYLCASSLDRVNEKLFFGSGTQLSVL.

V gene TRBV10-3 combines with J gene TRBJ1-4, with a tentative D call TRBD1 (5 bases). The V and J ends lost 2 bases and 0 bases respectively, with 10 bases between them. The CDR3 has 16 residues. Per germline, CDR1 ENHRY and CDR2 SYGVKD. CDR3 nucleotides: TGTGCCATCAGTGAGATCGGGGCCGCAACTAATGAAAAACTGTTTTTT. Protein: CAISEIGAATNEKLFF.

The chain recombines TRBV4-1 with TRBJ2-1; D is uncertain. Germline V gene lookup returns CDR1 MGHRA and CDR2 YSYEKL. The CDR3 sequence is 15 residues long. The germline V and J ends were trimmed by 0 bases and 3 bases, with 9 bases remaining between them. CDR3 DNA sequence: TGCGCCAGCAGCCAAGATCCGGCAGTCTACAATGAGCAGTTCTTC. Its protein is CASSQDPAVYNEQFF.

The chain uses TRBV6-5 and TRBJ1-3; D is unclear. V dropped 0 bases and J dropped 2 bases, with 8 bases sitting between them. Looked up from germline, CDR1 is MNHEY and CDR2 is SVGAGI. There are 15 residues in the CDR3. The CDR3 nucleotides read TGTGCCAGCAGTTACTCGAGTGGGGCTGGAAACACCATATATTTT. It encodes CASSYSSGAGNTIYF.

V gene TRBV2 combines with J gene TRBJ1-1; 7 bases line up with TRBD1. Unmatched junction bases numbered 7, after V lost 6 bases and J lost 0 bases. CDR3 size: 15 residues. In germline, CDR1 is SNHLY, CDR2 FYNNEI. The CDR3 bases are TGTGCCAGCAGGACCCCCGGGACAGTGAACACTGAAGCTTTCTTT. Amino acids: CASRTPGTVNTEAFF.

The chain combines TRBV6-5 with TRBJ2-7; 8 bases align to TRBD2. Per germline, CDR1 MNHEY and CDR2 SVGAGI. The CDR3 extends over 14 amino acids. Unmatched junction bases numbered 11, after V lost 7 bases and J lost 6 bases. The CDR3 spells CASTPGGLVGEQYF. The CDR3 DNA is TGTGCCAGCACGCCGGGAGGGCTTGTAGGCGAGCAGTACTTC.

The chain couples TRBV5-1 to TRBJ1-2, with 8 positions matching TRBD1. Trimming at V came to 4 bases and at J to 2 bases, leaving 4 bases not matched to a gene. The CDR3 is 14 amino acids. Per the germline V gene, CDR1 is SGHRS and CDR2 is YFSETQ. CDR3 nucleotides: TGCGCCAGCAGCAGGGGACAGGCCAACTATGGCTACACCTTC. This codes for CASSRGQANYGYTF.

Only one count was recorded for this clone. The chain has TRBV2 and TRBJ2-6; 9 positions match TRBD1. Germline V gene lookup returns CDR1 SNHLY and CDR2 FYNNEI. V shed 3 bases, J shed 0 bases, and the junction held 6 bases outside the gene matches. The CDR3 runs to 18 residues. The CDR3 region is CASSDQTGGGSGANVLTF. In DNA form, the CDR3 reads TGTGCCAGCAGTGACCAGACAGGGGGGGGCTCTGGGGCCAACGTCCTGACTTTC. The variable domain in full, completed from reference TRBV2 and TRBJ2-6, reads EPEVTQTPSHQVTQMGQEVILRCVPISNHLYFYWYRQILGQKVEFLVSFYNNEISEKSEIFDDQFSVERPDGSNFTLKIRSTKLEDSAMYFCASSDQTGGGSGANVLTFGAGSRLTVL.

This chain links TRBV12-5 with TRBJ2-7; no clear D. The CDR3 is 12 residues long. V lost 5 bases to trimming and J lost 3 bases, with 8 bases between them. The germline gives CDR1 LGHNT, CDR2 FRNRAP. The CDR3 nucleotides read TGTGCTAGTGGTCCACATGACTACGAGCAGTACTTC. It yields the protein CASGPHDYEQYF.

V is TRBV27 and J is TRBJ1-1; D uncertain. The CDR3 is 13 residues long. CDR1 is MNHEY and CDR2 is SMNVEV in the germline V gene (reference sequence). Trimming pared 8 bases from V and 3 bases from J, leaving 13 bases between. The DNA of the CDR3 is TGTGCCAGCGGTCACACGCCGGACACTGAAGCTTTCTTT. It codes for CASGHTPDTEAFF.

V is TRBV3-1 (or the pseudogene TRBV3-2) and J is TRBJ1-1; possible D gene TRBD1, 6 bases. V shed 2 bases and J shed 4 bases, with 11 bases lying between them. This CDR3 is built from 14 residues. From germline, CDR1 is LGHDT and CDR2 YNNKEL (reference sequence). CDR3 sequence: CASSQLRGGTEAFF. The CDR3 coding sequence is TGTGCCAGCAGCCAACTAAGGGGGGGCACTGAAGCTTTCTTT.